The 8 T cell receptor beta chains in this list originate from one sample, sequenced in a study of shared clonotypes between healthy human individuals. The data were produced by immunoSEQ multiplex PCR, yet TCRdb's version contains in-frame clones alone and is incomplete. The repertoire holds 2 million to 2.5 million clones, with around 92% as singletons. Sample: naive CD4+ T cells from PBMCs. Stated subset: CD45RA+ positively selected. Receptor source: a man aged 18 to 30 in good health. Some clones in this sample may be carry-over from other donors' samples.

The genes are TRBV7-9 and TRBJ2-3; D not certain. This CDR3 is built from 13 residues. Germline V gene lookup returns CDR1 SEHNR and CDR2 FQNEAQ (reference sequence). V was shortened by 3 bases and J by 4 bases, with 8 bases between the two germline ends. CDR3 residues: CASSLPLPDTQYF. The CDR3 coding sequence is TGTGCCAGCAGCTTGCCCCTCCCAGATACGCAGTATTTT.

The CDR3 protein is CASSILQSGGYTF. CDR3 DNA sequence: TGTGCCAGTAGTATCCTACAGAGCGGTGGCTACACCTTC. The chain recombines TRBV19 with TRBJ1-2; D not certain. The V end was cut by 3 bases, the J end by 7 bases, with 12 bases between. This CDR3 has 13 residues. Per the germline V gene, CDR1 is LNHDA and CDR2 is SQIVND (reference sequence).

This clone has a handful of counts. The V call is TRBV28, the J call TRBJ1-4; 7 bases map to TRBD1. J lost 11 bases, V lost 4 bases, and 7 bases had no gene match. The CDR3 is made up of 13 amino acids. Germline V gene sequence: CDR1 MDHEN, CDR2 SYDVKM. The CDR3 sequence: CASSWPTGSKLFF. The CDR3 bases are TGTGCCAGCAGTTGGCCGACAGGGTCGAAACTGTTTTTT. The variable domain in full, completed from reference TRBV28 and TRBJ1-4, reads DVKVTQSSRYLVKRTGEKVFLECVQDMDHENMFWYRQDPGLGLRLIYFSYDVKMKEKGDIPEGYSVSREKKERFSLILESASTNQTSMYLCASSWPTGSKLFFGSGTQLSVL.

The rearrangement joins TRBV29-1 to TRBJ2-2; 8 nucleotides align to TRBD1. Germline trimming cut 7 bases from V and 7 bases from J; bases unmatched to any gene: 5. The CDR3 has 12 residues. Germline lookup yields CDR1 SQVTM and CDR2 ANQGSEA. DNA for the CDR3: TGCAGCGCCCGAGACAGGGGCGGGGAGCTGTTTTTT. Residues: CSARDRGGELFF.

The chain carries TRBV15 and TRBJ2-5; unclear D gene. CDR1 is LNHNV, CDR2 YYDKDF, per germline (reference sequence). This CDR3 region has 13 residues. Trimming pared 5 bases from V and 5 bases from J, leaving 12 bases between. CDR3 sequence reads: CATSARSRETQYF. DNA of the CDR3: TGTGCCACCAGCGCCAGGTCGCGGGAGACCCAGTACTTC.

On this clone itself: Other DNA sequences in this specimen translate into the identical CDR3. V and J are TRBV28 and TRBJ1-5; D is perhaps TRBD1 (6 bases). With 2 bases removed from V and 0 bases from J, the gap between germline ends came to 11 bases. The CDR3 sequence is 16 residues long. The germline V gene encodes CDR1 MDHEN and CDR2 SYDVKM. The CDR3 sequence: CASSLLGGYSNQPQHF. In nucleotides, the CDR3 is TGTGCCAGCAGTTTACTAGGGGGATATAGCAATCAGCCCCAGCATTTT. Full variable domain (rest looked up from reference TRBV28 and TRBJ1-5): DVKVTQSSRYLVKRTGEKVFLECVQDMDHENMFWYRQDPGLGLRLIYFSYDVKMKEKGDIPEGYSVSREKKERFSLILESASTNQTSMYLCASSLLGGYSNQPQHFGDGTRLSIL.

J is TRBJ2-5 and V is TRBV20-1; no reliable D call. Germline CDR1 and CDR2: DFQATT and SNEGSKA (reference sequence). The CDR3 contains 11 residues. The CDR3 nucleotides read TGCGCAGGAAAGTCTCAAGAGACCCAGTACTTC. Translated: CAGKSQETQYF.

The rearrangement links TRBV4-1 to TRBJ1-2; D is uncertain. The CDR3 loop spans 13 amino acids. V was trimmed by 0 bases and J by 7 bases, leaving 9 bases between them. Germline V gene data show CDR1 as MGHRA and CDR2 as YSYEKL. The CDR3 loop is CASSQEATVGYTF. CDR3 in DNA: TGCGCCAGCAGCCAAGAAGCAACAGTTGGCTACACCTTC.